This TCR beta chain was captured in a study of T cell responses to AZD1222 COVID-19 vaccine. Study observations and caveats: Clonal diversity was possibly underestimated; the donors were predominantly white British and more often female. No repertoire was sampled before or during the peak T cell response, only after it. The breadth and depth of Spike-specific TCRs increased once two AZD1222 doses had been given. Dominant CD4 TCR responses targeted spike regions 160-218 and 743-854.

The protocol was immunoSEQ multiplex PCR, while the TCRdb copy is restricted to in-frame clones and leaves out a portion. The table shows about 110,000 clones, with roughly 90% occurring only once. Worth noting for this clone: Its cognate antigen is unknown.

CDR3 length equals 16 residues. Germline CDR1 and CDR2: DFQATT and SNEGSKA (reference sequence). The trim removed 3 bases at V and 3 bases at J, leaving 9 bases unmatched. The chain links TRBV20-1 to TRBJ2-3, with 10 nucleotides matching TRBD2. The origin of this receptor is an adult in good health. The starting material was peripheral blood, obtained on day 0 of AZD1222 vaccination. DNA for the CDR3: TGCAGTGCTAGTTTAGCGGGGGGTTCCTTGACAGATACGCAGTATTTT. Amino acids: CSASLAGGSLTDTQYF.